Described below is a single TCR beta chain sequence and its context. Its antigen is as yet unknown. This sample stems from a study of cytomegalovirus exposure and HLA in healthy donors. About the research overall: About 82 million unique TCRs from HLA-typed donors were held in an early release of data. Study conclusions and caveats: Trimming of TCR beta V- and J-genes showed a link, identified in a later analysis, to a missense DCLRE1C variant.

Deletions cut 3 bases from V and 9 bases from J, with 9 bases between. CDR1 is LGHNA, CDR2 YNFKEQ, per germline. The CDR3 contains 13 residues. The PCR made use of 60 Vbeta and 13 Jbeta primers. The repertoire was sequenced with immunoSEQ multiplex PCR; TCRdb's copy has only in-frame clones and lacks some. This sample carries 79,000 or so clones, roughly 80% of them seen once, and the ten largest clones take about 20%. This chain uses TRBV4-2 with TRBJ1-6; D unresolved. This sequence was found in a woman aged 40 to 50 in good health and CMV-seropositive. Material for sequencing was PBMCs. CDR3 residues: CASSQVSGSPLHF. The CDR3 nucleotides read TGTGCCAGCAGCCAGGTTTCAGGTTCACCCCTCCACTTT.